These 24 T cell receptor beta chains originate from one sample sequenced in a study of CD8 T cells in ankylosing spondylitis. TCRdb redid the calling of the 5' RACE reads with MiXCR, one entry per CDR3 protein. This sample yields about 250,000 distinct CDR3 sequences, of which under 35% are seen a single time; around 4.2% belongs to the top ten. Source material: blood, either unsorted or a sorted T cell fraction (not recorded which). The receptors were sampled from a male donor with ankylosing spondylitis or in good health (not recorded which).

The chain is built from TRBV29-1 and TRBJ2-5, with 8 bases aligning to TRBD2. The CDR3 runs 16 residues. The germline V gene has CDR1 SQVTM and CDR2 ANQGSEA. V lost 0 bases to trimming and J lost 2 bases; unmatched junction nucleotides: 8. The CDR3 DNA reads as TGCAGCGTTGAAGATCCACTAGCGGAACGACAAGAGACCCAGTACTTC. Its protein is CSVEDPLAERQETQYF.

This clonotype was seen many times. The chain combines TRBV15 with TRBJ2-1, with 14 nucleotides matching TRBD2. The CDR3 extends over 17 amino acids. V shed 5 bases, J shed 4 bases, and the junction held 7 bases outside the gene matches. Germline values: CDR1 LNHNV, CDR2 YYDKDF (reference sequence). The CDR3 sequence is CATSPLGLAGVYNEQFF. DNA for the CDR3: TGTGCCACCAGCCCCCTGGGACTAGCGGGGGTTTACAATGAGCAGTTCTTC.

V usage is TRBV7-2 and J usage is TRBJ2-5; 10 bases fit TRBD2. CDR3 length: 17 residues. Losses at the gene ends were 0 bases for V and 3 bases for J; bases not matched to a gene: 7. The germline V gene encodes CDR1 SGHTA and CDR2 FQGNSA. The chain's CDR3 is CASSLAGSGGVEETQYF. The CDR3 region has the DNA TGTGCCAGCAGCTTAGCGGGCAGCGGGGGGGTCGAAGAGACCCAGTACTTC.

The chain combines TRBV3-1 with TRBJ2-2; D unclear. The germline CDR1 and CDR2 sequences are LGHDT and YNNKEL (reference sequence). This CDR3 has 15 residues. Trimming stripped 1 base from V and 1 base from J, with 7 bases between. CDR3 DNA sequence: TGTGCCAGCAGCCAAGGGACCCGGAACACCGGGGAGCTGTTTTTT. Its translation: CASSQGTRNTGELFF. The entire variable domain, with the rest obtained from reference TRBV3-1 and TRBJ2-2, is as follows: DTAVSQTPKYLVTQMGNDKSIKCEQNLGHDTMYWYKQDSKKFLKIMFSYNNKELIINETVPNRFSPKSPDKAHLNLHINSLELGDSAVYFCASSQGTRNTGELFFGEGSRLTVL.

The chain uses TRBV4-2 and TRBJ2-5; D perhaps matches TRBD1 (6 bases). The CDR3 is 15 amino acids. Germline V lookup: CDR1 LGHNA, CDR2 YNFKEQ. The V end was cut by 2 bases, the J end by 2 bases, with 12 bases between. The CDR3 loop reads CASSQLGGPQETQYF. The CDR3 nucleotides are TGTGCCAGCAGCCAACTAGGGGGTCCACAAGAGACCCAGTACTTC.

This clonotype has a handful of counts. The rearrangement links TRBV7-9 to TRBJ2-1; tentative D call: TRBD2 (6 bases). Germline V gene sequence: CDR1 SEHNR, CDR2 FQNEAQ (reference sequence). This CDR3 contains 15 residues. The V and J ends lost 5 bases and 8 bases respectively, with 19 bases between them. CDR3 DNA: TGTGCCAGCAGCCCAGCCGGGAGCCGCGGGGATGAGCAGTTCTTC. Amino acids: CASSPAGSRGDEQFF.

The chain has TRBV6-1 and TRBJ1-3; 8 nucleotides match TRBD1. V was pared by 5 bases and J by 0 bases, with 3 bases of the junction left unmatched. Per the germline V gene, CDR1 is MNHNS and CDR2 is SASEGT. The CDR3 loop spans 15 amino acids. CDR3 amino acids: CASSKGQASGNTIYF. In nucleotides, the CDR3 is TGTGCCAGCAGTAAGGGACAGGCCTCTGGAAACACCATATATTTT.

CDR3 residues: CSARVRRNSYSNQPQHF. The CDR3, as DNA: TGCAGTGCTAGGGTGCGTCGGAACAGTTATAGCAATCAGCCCCAGCATTTT. This sequence joins TRBV20-1 and TRBJ1-5, with unresolved D. CDR1 DFQATT and CDR2 SNEGSKA come from the germline V gene (reference sequence). The CDR3 spans 17 residues. V shed 3 bases and J shed 0 bases, with 18 bases lying between them.

The chain recombines TRBV4-1 with TRBJ2-7; D is undetermined. Looked up from germline, CDR1 is MGHRA and CDR2 is YSYEKL. Between the trimmed V and J ends, which lost 1 base and 0 bases, there was a span of 13 bases. This CDR3 spans 16 amino acids. The chain's CDR3 is CASSQVARQSSYEQYF. As DNA, the CDR3 is TGCGCCAGCAGCCAAGTAGCCCGGCAGAGCTCCTACGAGCAGTACTTC.

The V gene is TRBV7-6, the J gene TRBJ2-5; D is uncertain. The CDR3 sequence is 13 residues long. V was trimmed by 5 bases and J by 4 bases, leaving 11 bases between them. Germline CDR1 SGHVS, CDR2 FNYEAQ. The CDR3 DNA follows: TGTGCCAGCAGCGTATCGCTGGGAGAGACCCAGTACTTC. Protein: CASSVSLGETQYF.

V and J are TRBV7-2 and TRBJ2-7; D unresolved. Germline values: CDR1 SGHTA, CDR2 FQGNSA. The CDR3 extends over 15 amino acids. The V end lost 4 bases, the J end lost 2 bases, and 15 bases lay between the germline ends. CDR3 protein: CASSSQSRRAYEQYF. The CDR3 DNA reads TGTGCCAGCAGCTCCCAATCCCGGCGCGCCTACGAGCAGTACTTC. Based on the CDR3 plus reference TRBV7-2 and TRBJ2-7, the full variable domain is GAGVSQSPSNKVTEKGKDVELRCDPISGHTALYWYRQSLGQGLEFLIYFQGNSAPDKSGLPSDRFSAERTGGSVSTLTIQRTQQEDSAVYLCASSSQSRRAYEQYFGPGTRLTVT.

This clonotype appeared many times. The chain is built from TRBV4-1 and TRBJ2-7; D tentatively fits TRBD1 or TRBD2 (5 bases each). The V gene lost 1 base and the J gene lost 4 bases, with 11 bases spanning the gap. Germline loops: CDR1 MGHRA, CDR2 YSYEKL. This CDR3 is 14 amino acids long. CDR3 amino acids: CASSQALGPYEQYF. The CDR3 nucleotides read TGCGCCAGCAGCCAAGCCCTGGGACCTTACGAGCAGTACTTC.

This clonotype occurred a few times. V and J are TRBV5-1 and TRBJ2-5, with D perhaps TRBD2 (5 bases). Germline V gene sequence: CDR1 SGHRS, CDR2 YFSETQ. Trimming took 4 bases from V and 2 from J, leaving 15 bases between them. CDR3 length equals 15 residues. Here the CDR3 reads CASSLGASKQETQYF. The DNA of the CDR3 is TGCGCCAGCAGCCTGGGAGCTTCCAAACAAGAGACCCAGTACTTC.

V is TRBV13 and J is TRBJ2-5; possible D gene TRBD1, 5 bases. The CDR3 length is 13 residues. Germline-derived CDR1 and CDR2 are PRHDT and FYEKMQ (reference sequence). V lost 1 base and J 5 bases, leaving 8 bases between the germline ends. CDR3 protein: CASSLEGSETQYF. As DNA, the CDR3 is TGTGCCAGCAGCTTAGAGGGGTCCGAGACCCAGTACTTC.

V and J are TRBV30 and TRBJ2-7; D is ambiguous. The germline V and J ends were trimmed by 0 bases and 5 bases, with 8 bases remaining between them. The germline gives CDR1 GTSNPN, CDR2 SVGIG (reference sequence). CDR3 length: 12 residues. The CDR3 DNA sequence: TGTGCCTGGAGTGTAGTGGGGAACGAGCAGTACTTC. It encodes CAWSVVGNEQYF.

This clonotype was seen more than once but under ten times. The rearrangement uses TRBV28 and TRBJ2-5, with D perhaps matching TRBD1 or TRBD2 (5 bases each). The germline V and J ends were trimmed by 5 bases and 7 bases, with 14 bases remaining between them. The CDR3 consists of 13 residues. The germline CDR1 and CDR2 sequences are MDHEN and SYDVKM. The CDR3 loop reads CASSPGRRGTQYF. The CDR3 nucleotides read TGTGCCAGCAGTCCAGGGCGACGGGGGACCCAGTACTTC.

This clonotype was counted between two and nine times. Here the CDR3 reads CASSLSFRRAAYEQYF. CDR3 coding DNA: TGTGCCAGCAGTTTGTCCTTTCGGAGGGCGGCCTACGAGCAGTACTTC. The chain couples TRBV28 to TRBJ2-7, with D possibly being TRBD2 (6 bases). CDR3 length: 16 amino acids. V gave up 3 bases and J gave up 2 bases, with 17 bases separating them. From germline, CDR1 is MDHEN and CDR2 SYDVKM. Combining the CDR3 with reference TRBV28 and TRBJ2-7 gives the whole variable domain DVKVTQSSRYLVKRTGEKVFLECVQDMDHENMFWYRQDPGLGLRLIYFSYDVKMKEKGDIPEGYSVSREKKERFSLILESASTNQTSMYLCASSLSFRRAAYEQYFGPGTRLTVT.

V gene TRBV20-1 combines with J gene TRBJ1-3; D gene ambiguous. V lost 1 base and J lost 4, with 14 bases in between. Germline V CDR1 and CDR2: DFQATT, SNEGSKA (reference sequence). The CDR3 runs to 15 residues. The CDR3 DNA follows: TGCAGTGCTAGAGGAGGATCATCTCTGGGAAACACCATATATTTT. Its protein product is CSARGGSSLGNTIYF.

This clonotype has just a few counts. The chain recombines TRBV29-1 with TRBJ1-1; D uncertain. The ends were cut back, 1 base at V and 6 bases at J, with 9 bases in the middle. The CDR3 is 12 amino acids. From germline, CDR1 is SQVTM and CDR2 ANQGSEA. As DNA, the CDR3 is TGCAGCGTTGAAGGCGTCCTGGCTGAAGCTTTCTTT. Amino acids: CSVEGVLAEAFF.

There are a few counts of this clonotype. This chain links TRBV12-3 or TRBV12-4 with TRBJ2-3; D may be TRBD2 (6 bases). This CDR3 comprises 14 residues. Trimming cost V 2 bases and J 2 bases, with 8 bases left between them. CDR3: CASSLRGNTDTQYF. The CDR3 DNA is TGTGCCAGCAGTTTACGCGGGAACACAGATACGCAGTATTTT.

The chain has TRBV20-1 and TRBJ1-3; D is ambiguous. CDR3 length equals 18 residues. In germline, CDR1 is DFQATT, CDR2 SNEGSKA (reference sequence). V lost 3 bases to trimming and J lost 0 bases, with 21 bases between them. Here the CDR3 reads CSASPETLDGISGNTIYF. The CDR3, as DNA: TGCAGTGCTAGCCCGGAGACGCTGGACGGCATCTCTGGAAACACCATATATTTT.

This clonotype was seen only a few times. The chain joins TRBV6-5 to TRBJ2-3, with 9 positions matching TRBD2. CDR1 and CDR2 from the germline V gene are MNHEY and SVGAGI. The CDR3 contains 17 residues. V trimming: 0 bases; J trimming: 2 bases; junction bases outside the gene matches: 6. The CDR3 sequence is CASSYSIGGGATDTQYF. The CDR3 coding sequence is TGTGCCAGCAGTTACTCGATTGGCGGGGGGGCCACAGATACGCAGTATTTT.

This clonotype was observed a handful of times. The CDR3 spells CASSGPGLAGLADTQYF. The CDR3 region has the DNA TGTGCCAGCAGCGGACCGGGACTAGCGGGGTTGGCAGATACGCAGTATTTT. The V gene is TRBV9, the J gene TRBJ2-3, with 13 nucleotides matching TRBD2. Unmatched junction bases numbered 8, after V lost 3 bases and J lost 4 bases. CDR1 is SGDLS, CDR2 YYNGEE, per germline. This CDR3 spans 17 amino acids. The full variable domain, in which reference TRBV9 and TRBJ2-3 provide the parts outside the CDR3, is DSGVTQTPKHLITATGQRVTLRCSPRSGDLSVYWYQQSLDQGLQFLIQYYNGEERAKGNILERFSAQQFPDLHSELNLSSLELGDSALYFCASSGPGLAGLADTQYFGPGTRLTVL.

V gene TRBV20-1 combines with J gene TRBJ2-1; the D gene is possibly TRBD2 (6 bases). Trimming took 2 bases from V and 4 from J, leaving 12 bases between them. This CDR3 has 14 residues. Germline CDR1 reads DFQATT; CDR2 reads SNEGSKA (reference sequence). CDR3 in DNA: TGCAGTGCTAGATTGCGGGGACGATACAATGAGCAGTTCTTC. It encodes CSARLRGRYNEQFF.